These T cell receptor beta chains were read from a single sample in a study of shared T cell receptors in the human thymus. The table came from immunoSEQ multiplex PCR; TCRdb's copy has only in-frame clones and leaves some out. This repertoire shows some 720,000 clones, over 75% found once; its top ten account for 0.0095% to 0.012%. These records were also assigned to another study, of human thymus T cells.

The specimen was thymocytes. These receptors were collected from a boy in the first two years of life with a congenital heart defect. Each CDR3 is given with its conserved first and last residue. A D gene is named only where the DNA matches it firmly. The size of a clone is reported for some rows only, either as once, few or many, or as a class for expanded clones.

D gene,clone size,V gene,J gene,CDR3 protein,CDR3 DNA
-,-,TRBV19,TRBJ2-2,CASITSGPTGELFF,TGTGCCAGTATTACCAGCGGTCCAACCGGGGAGCTGTTTTTT
-,-,TRBV6-1,TRBJ2-7,CASSEALRQAEQYF,TGTGCCAGCAGTGAAGCTCTGCGACAGGCGGAGCAGTACTTC
-,-,TRBV6-7,TRBJ2-7,CASSLRLAETPYEQYF,TGTGCCAGCAGTCTAAGATTAGCGGAAACCCCCTACGAGCAGTACTTC
-,-,TRBV7-2,TRBJ2-5,CASSHPTAGSGQETQYF,TGTGCCAGCAGCCACCCGACCGCTGGTAGCGGACAAGAGACCCAGTACTTC
TRBD2,-,TRBV10-3,TRBJ2-2,CAIRSGLPLGGTGELFF,TGTGCCATCAGATCGGGACTACCGCTCGGCGGCACCGGGGAGCTGTTTTTT
-,-,TRBV27,TRBJ2-7,CASRGLQNPYEQYF,TGTGCCAGCAGGGGACTTCAAAACCCCTACGAGCAGTACTTC
-,-,TRBV9,TRBJ2-3,CASSPRGSTDTQYF,TGTGCCAGCAGCCCCAGGGGAAGCACAGATACGCAGTATTTT
TRBD2,-,TRBV4-3,TRBJ2-1,CASSQGPPSGTRGYNEQFF,TGCGCCAGCAGCCAAGGACCGCCTAGCGGGACGAGGGGCTACAATGAGCAGTTCTTC
TRBD2,few,TRBV2,TRBJ2-7,CASLGTSGTTYEQYF,TGTGCCAGCTTAGGGACTAGCGGGACGACATACGAGCAGTACTTC
-,-,TRBV30,TRBJ2-7,CAWSRLDSLYEQYF,TGTGCCTGGAGCCGATTGGACAGCCTCTACGAGCAGTACTTC
TRBD1,-,TRBV2,TRBJ2-2,CASRSTGVDTGELFF,TGTGCCAGCAGATCCACAGGGGTCGACACCGGGGAGCTGTTTTTT
TRBD1,-,TRBV6-6,TRBJ1-5,CASSQGDSQLQPQHF,TGTGCCAGCAGTCAAGGGGACAGCCAACTTCAGCCCCAGCATTTT
TRBD1,-,TRBV5-6,TRBJ2-5,CASSRTGLETQYF,TGTGCCAGCAGCCGGACAGGCCTAGAGACCCAGTACTTC
TRBD2,-,TRBV7-2,TRBJ2-7,CASSWGGGSYEQYF,TGTGCCAGCAGCTGGGGCGGGGGCTCCTACGAGCAGTACTTC
TRBD1,-,TRBV7-2,TRBJ1-1,CASSLLTGGVRTEAFF,TGTGCCAGCAGCTTATTGACAGGGGGGGTAAGGACTGAAGCTTTCTTT
-,-,TRBV27,TRBJ1-1,CASSGQSGFEAFF,TGTGCCAGCAGTGGACAGTCTGGCTTCGAAGCTTTCTTT
TRBD2,-,TRBV6-5,TRBJ2-7,CASSYSILAAAYEQYF,TGTGCCAGCAGTTACTCGATACTAGCGGCTGCCTACGAGCAGTACTTC
TRBD1,-,TRBV7-9,TRBJ1-1,CASSLDRRGRDTEAFF,TGTGCCAGCAGCTTAGATCGCAGGGGGCGGGACACTGAAGCTTTCTTT
TRBD1,-,TRBV30,TRBJ1-2,CAWSAGTGGAGGYTF,TGTGCCTGGAGTGCCGGGACAGGGGGCGCGGGAGGCTACACCTTC
TRBD1,-,TRBV29-1,TRBJ2-5,CSVGRDRGQTQYF,TGCAGCGTCGGACGGGACAGGGGACAGACCCAGTACTTC
-,-,TRBV5-4,TRBJ2-3,CASSPGTHDTDTQYF,TGTGCCAGCAGCCCCGGGACTCACGACACAGATACGCAGTATTTT
TRBD1,-,TRBV11-2,TRBJ1-5,CASSPRGGQVDQPQHF,TGTGCCAGCAGCCCTAGGGGCGGACAGGTGGATCAGCCCCAGCATTTT
TRBD2,-,TRBV11-3,TRBJ2-7,CASSPQTSGRCEQYF,TGTGCCAGCAGCCCCCAGACTAGCGGGAGGTGTGAGCAGTACTTC
TRBD2,-,TRBV6-5,TRBJ2-7,CASSYLRPAGEREQYF,TGTGCCAGCAGTTACCTCCGGCCAGCGGGAGAACGAGAGCAGTACTTC
-,-,TRBV15,TRBJ1-2,CATGLSRRGYTF,TGTGCCACCGGCCTCTCGCGGAGAGGCTACACCTTC
-,-,TRBV11-3,TRBJ2-1,CASSEGRTSYNEQFF,TGTGCCAGCAGCGAGGGCCGAACCTCCTACAATGAGCAGTTCTTC
TRBD1,-,TRBV18,TRBJ1-1,CASSPDPGGRDAFF,TGTGCCAGCTCACCTGACCCAGGGGGAAGGGATGCTTTCTTT
TRBD1,-,TRBV30,TRBJ1-2,CARSLQGAAGYPF,TGTGCCCGGAGTCTACAGGGGGCGGCTGGCTACCCCTTC
-,-,TRBV13,TRBJ2-5,CASSLKPDPGETQYF,TGTGCCAGCAGCTTAAAACCCGATCCGGGGGAGACCCAGTACTTC
-,-,TRBV6-5,TRBJ1-2,CASSYSGAGYGYTF,TGTGCCAGCAGTTACTCGGGGGCTGGCTATGGCTACACCTTC
TRBD1,once,TRBV30,TRBJ2-1,CAWSPTSPHRGSGNEQFF,TGTGCCTGGAGCCCTACCAGTCCTCACAGGGGGTCGGGCAATGAGCAGTTCTTC
-,-,TRBV11-2,TRBJ2-1,CASSLVDRDKLFF,TGTGCCAGCAGCTTAGTCGATCGGGACAAACTTTTCTTC
-,-,TRBV19,TRBJ2-1,CASSMVGSDSYNEQFF,TGTGCCAGTAGTATGGTCGGTAGCGACTCCTACAATGAGCAGTTCTTC
TRBD2,-,TRBV6-6,TRBJ2-7,CASRARTSGTYEQYF,TGTGCCAGCAGGGCAAGGACTAGCGGGACTTACGAGCAGTACTTC
-,-,TRBV21-1,TRBJ2-7,CASSTLTRSPPYEQYF,TGTGCCAGCAGCACTCTGACTCGAAGTCCCCCTTACGAGCAGTACTTC
TRBD2,-,TRBV18,TRBJ2-7,CASSRGLAGEEQYF,TGTGCCAGCTCCCGGGGACTAGCGGGTGAAGAGCAGTACTTC
-,-,TRBV7-7,TRBJ1-5,CASSFISGDSNQPQHF,TGTGCCAGCAGCTTCATATCAGGGGATAGCAATCAGCCCCAGCATTTT
TRBD2,-,TRBV9,TRBJ2-1,CASSAASGSSYNEQFF,TGTGCCAGCAGCGCCGCTAGCGGAAGCTCCTACAATGAGCAGTTCTTC
-,few,TRBV28,TRBJ2-7,CASSLPRAWEQYF,TGTGCCAGCAGTTTACCCAGGGCTTGGGAGCAGTACTTC
-,-,TRBV11-3,TRBJ2-1,CASSLIGDYNEQFF,TGTGCCAGCAGCTTAATCGGGGACTACAATGAGCAGTTCTTC
-,-,TRBV27,TRBJ1-5,CASGGAGYQPQHF,TGTGCCAGCGGGGGGGCGGGTTATCAGCCCCAGCATTTT
TRBD2,-,TRBV4-3,TRBJ2-7,CASSHIGTSRVGEQYF,TGCGCCAGCAGCCACATCGGGACTAGCAGGGTTGGCGAGCAGTACTTC
TRBD1,-,TRBV6-6,TRBJ1-1,CASSYRDRGTTFF,TGTGCCAGCAGTTACCGGGACAGAGGAACGACTTTCTTT
TRBD2,-,TRBV14,TRBJ2-1,CASSQDLTSGREEYNEQFF,TGTGCCAGCAGCCAAGACCTGACTAGCGGGAGGGAAGAGTACAATGAGCAGTTCTTC
TRBD1,-,TRBV10-2,TRBJ1-1,CAISDRDDEAFF,TGCGCCATCTCTGACAGGGATGATGAAGCTTTCTTT
TRBD2,-,TRBV29-1,TRBJ2-3,CSVEVGLASSPDTDTQYF,TGCAGCGTTGAAGTAGGACTAGCGTCGTCCCCGGACACAGATACGCAGTATTTT
TRBD2,-,TRBV15,TRBJ2-2,CATSRGGLAGDNTGELFF,TGTGCCACCAGCAGGGGGGGACTAGCGGGAGATAACACCGGGGAGCTGTTTTTT
TRBD2,once,TRBV27,TRBJ2-1,CASFTSGAEQFF,TGTGCCAGCTTTACTAGCGGGGCAGAGCAGTTCTTC
-,-,TRBV5-5,TRBJ1-2,CASSLGSPDSRANYGYTF,TGTGCCAGCAGCTTGGGTTCACCTGACTCCCGAGCTAACTATGGCTACACCTTC
-,-,TRBV27,TRBJ2-7,CASMRSSAYEQYF,TGTGCCAGCATGAGGAGTAGCGCGTACGAGCAGTACTTC
-,-,TRBV20-1,TRBJ1-1,CSVRDTEAFF,TGCAGTGTGCGGGACACTGAAGCTTTCTTT
TRBD2,-,TRBV7-2,TRBJ2-1,CASSSGLAGYNEQFF,TGTGCCAGCAGCTCGGGACTAGCGGGGTACAATGAGCAGTTCTTC
-,-,TRBV5-6,TRBJ2-7,CASSNDQGRNPGEWGEQYF,TGTGCCAGCAGCAACGATCAAGGGCGGAATCCAGGGGAGTGGGGGGAGCAGTACTTC
-,-,TRBV4-3,TRBJ1-1,CASSHDHQGITEAFF,TGCGCCAGCAGCCATGACCATCAGGGTATCACTGAAGCTTTCTTT
-,-,TRBV5-8,TRBJ2-7,CASSYGQSYEQYF,TGTGCCAGCAGCTATGGACAGTCCTACGAGCAGTACTTC
-,-,TRBV11-2,TRBJ1-4,CASTKNRKSEKLFF,TGTGCCAGCACCAAGAACAGGAAATCTGAAAAACTGTTTTTT
-,-,TRBV5-1,TRBJ2-3,CASSLLQEGLRDTQYF,TGCGCCAGCAGCTTGTTACAGGAGGGCCTAAGAGATACGCAGTATTTT
-,-,TRBV14,TRBJ1-1,CASSYLGSDVNTEAFF,TGTGCCAGCAGCTACCTGGGTAGCGACGTGAACACTGAAGCTTTCTTT
TRBD2,-,TRBV13,TRBJ2-7,CASSPPGLAVTYEQYF,TGTGCCAGCAGCCCTCCGGGACTAGCGGTTACCTACGAGCAGTACTTC